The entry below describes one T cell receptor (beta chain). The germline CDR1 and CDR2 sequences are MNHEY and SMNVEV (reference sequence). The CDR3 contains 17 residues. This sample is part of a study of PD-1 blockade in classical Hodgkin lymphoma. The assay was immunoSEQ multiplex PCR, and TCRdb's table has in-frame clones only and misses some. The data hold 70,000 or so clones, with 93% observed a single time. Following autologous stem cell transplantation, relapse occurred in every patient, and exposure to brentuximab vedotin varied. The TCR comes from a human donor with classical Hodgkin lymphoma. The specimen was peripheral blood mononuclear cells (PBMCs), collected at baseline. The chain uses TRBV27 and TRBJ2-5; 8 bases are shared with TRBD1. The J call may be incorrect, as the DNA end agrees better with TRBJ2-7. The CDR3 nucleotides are TGTGCCAGCAGTTCCCCCCTCGGGACAGGTAACTCCTACGAGCAGTACTTC. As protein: CASSSPLGTGNSYEQYF.